This TCR beta chain was observed in a study of blood T cells in healthy people across ages. Trimming shortened V by 1 base and J by 9 bases, and 19 bases separated the two germline ends. The CDR3 sequence is 15 residues long. From germline, CDR1 is LGHNA and CDR2 YSLEER. A second about 7 to 12 cycle PCR used barcoded and J-beta primers. In TCRdb, the 5' RACE reads were re-called with MiXCR into one record per CDR3 protein. The sample has 980,000 or so distinct CDR3 sequences; 40% to 60% are singletons. The material sequenced was blood. V is TRBV4-3 and J is TRBJ2-7; either TRBD1 or TRBD2 may fit D (6 bases each). The sequence was obtained from a man aged 25 to 45 in good health. Written as DNA, the CDR3 is TGCGCCAGCAGCCAAGGATCGGGGGCGGAAAACGGGCAGTACTTC. It yields the protein CASSQGSGAENGQYF.